These T cell receptor beta chains were read from a single sample in a study of T cells in Graves' hyperthyroidism and ophthalmopathy. Using its own MiXCR run on the multiplex PCR reads, TCRdb lists one record per CDR3 protein. The data hold over 500,000 distinct CDR3 sequences, with roughly 45% observed a single time. The sample comprised peripheral blood or thyroid tissue (not recorded which). The source of these receptors is an adult woman with Graves' disease, either hyperthyroidism or ophthalmopathy (not recorded which). The CDR3 runs from the conserved cysteine through the conserved F or W. Each record gives: V gene, D gene, J gene, clone size, CDR3 DNA, CDR3 protein. D genes are given only for firm matches. For some rows the clone size is stated as once, few or many, or as a class when expanded; others skip it.

>TRBV11-2|.|TRBJ2-7|many
TGTGCCAGCAGCTCCCAGTTTAAGGACCCGGTTTCCGAGCAGTACTTC
CASSSQFKDPVSEQYF
>TRBV10-2|TRBD2|TRBJ2-7|.
TGCGCCAGTCGGGCTAGCGGGGTATACGGGCAGTACTTC
CASRASGVYGQYF
>TRBV20-1|.|TRBJ1-2|.
TGCAGTGCTAGAGGGATCGGAGGCTACACCTTC
CSARGIGGYTF
>TRBV9|.|TRBJ1-1|.
TGTGCCAGCAGCCTCAACCGCTTGGGCAACACTGAAGCTTTCTTT
CASSLNRLGNTEAFF
>TRBV29-1|TRBD2|TRBJ2-7|many
TGCAGCGTTCTAACTAGCGGGAGGGAGCAGTACTTC
CSVLTSGREQYF
>TRBV11-1|.|TRBJ1-2|.
TGTGCCAGCAGCTTCCTCGGGGCAGGCCATGTCGGGGCTGGCTACACCTTC
CASSFLGAGHVGAGYTF
>TRBV2|.|TRBJ1-2|.
TGTGCCAGGGCGGAAGAGGAGGACTATGGCTACACCTTC
CARAEEEDYGYTF
>TRBV6-1|.|TRBJ2-7|many
TGTGCCAGCAGTGACGGGTACTACGAGCAGTACTTC
CASSDGYYEQYF
>TRBV30|.|TRBJ1-2|.
TGTGCCTGGAGTGTAACGATCTATGGCTACACCTTC
CAWSVTIYGYTF
>TRBV29-1|.|TRBJ1-1|many
TGCAGCGTTACAGGTTTGAACACTGAAGCTTTCTTT
CSVTGLNTEAFF
>TRBV10-3|TRBD1|TRBJ2-5|.
TGTGCCAGCAGCGTTCGACAGGGGGCGAGGGAGGCCCAGTACTTC
CASSVRQGAREAQYF
>TRBV7-6|TRBD1|TRBJ2-7|many
TGTGCCAGCAGCCCCGATACAGGGGGGACAACCTACGAGCAGTACTTC
CASSPDTGGTTYEQYF
>TRBV7-2|TRBD2|TRBJ2-5|once
TGTGCCAGCAGCTTAGAGGCGGGAGAGGCTACCCAGTACTTC
CASSLEAGEATQYF
>TRBV27|.|TRBJ1-6|many
TGTGCCAGCAGTTTATCGGGACCTAATTCACCCCTCCACTTT
CASSLSGPNSPLHF
>TRBV29-1|.|TRBJ1-6|many
TGCAGCGCTCGACTAAACAGGGATTCACCCCTCCACTTT
CSARLNRDSPLHF
>TRBV2|.|TRBJ1-2|few
TGTGCCAGCAGCCCGGGACACCTGACGGCAGCTAACTATGGCTACACCTTC
CASSPGHLTAANYGYTF
>TRBV19|TRBD1|TRBJ2-2|few
TGTGCCAGTAGTAGGACAGGGGTCGGGAACACTGGGGAGCTGTTTTTT
CASSRTGVGNTGELFF
>TRBV2|.|TRBJ2-7|once
TGTGCCAGCTGCCCGAGTGGGAGAGAGCAGTACTTC
CASCPSGREQYF
>TRBV10-2|TRBD2|TRBJ2-7|.
TGCGCCAGCAGCCAAGTGGGCGGGGGGAGCTCCTACGAGCAGTACTTC
CASSQVGGGSSYEQYF
>TRBV14|.|TRBJ1-1|many
TGTGCCAGCAGCCCCCGGAACCCCCACACTGAAGCTTTCTTT
CASSPRNPHTEAFF
>TRBV28|TRBD2|TRBJ2-5|few
TGTGCCAGCACCCGGACTAGCGGAGAGACCCAGTACTTC
CASTRTSGETQYF
>TRBV6-2/TRBV6-3|.|TRBJ2-7|few
TGTGCCAGCACCCCCCGCGGATCTACCTACGAGCAGTACTTC
CASTPRGSTYEQYF
>TRBV7-9|.|TRBJ2-7|few
TGTGCCAGCAGCTTCCCCACAGGCTACGAGCAGTACTTC
CASSFPTGYEQYF
>TRBV10-3|.|TRBJ1-2|.
TGTGCCATCAGTGAAGGAGGGGATGGCTACACCTTC
CAISEGGDGYTF
>TRBV7-2|TRBD1|TRBJ1-5|many
TGTGCCAGCAGCTTAGCGGGGACAGGGGGGTATAGCAATCAGCCCCAGCATTTT
CASSLAGTGGYSNQPQHF
>TRBV9|.|TRBJ1-1|.
TGTGCCAGCAGCGCCCGATGGGGCACTGAAGCTTTCTTT
CASSARWGTEAFF
>TRBV14|.|TRBJ1-2|many
TGTGCCAGCAGCCAAGGAGGGGCTGGCTACACCTTC
CASSQGGAGYTF
>TRBV6-5|TRBD2|TRBJ2-5|many
TGTGCCTCCAAGGGTCTAGCGGGAGGAGAGACCCAGTACTTC
CASKGLAGGETQYF
>TRBV7-3|TRBD2|TRBJ2-7|.
TGTGCCAGCAGCTTAGGACTAGCGGGGAGTTCCGAGCAGTACTTC
CASSLGLAGSSEQYF
>TRBV28|.|TRBJ1-1|many
TGTGCCAGCAGTCTCGGGACTCGAGAAGCTTTCTTT
CASSLGTREAFF
>TRBV2|TRBD1|TRBJ2-3|.
TGTACCAGCCAGGGACAGGGTCCCGATACGCAGTATTTT
CTSQGQGPDTQYF